The 25 T cell receptor beta chains below were found in one sample sequenced in a study of T cells in localized non-small cell lung cancer. Profiled with immunoSEQ multiplex PCR; TCRdb holds only in-frame clones, not every one. Of about 76,000 clones listed, roughly 80% were seen once; the top ten hold approximately 1.3%. Source: peripheral blood, taken before any cancer treatment. These receptors were obtained from an older female donor with stage I lung adenocarcinoma.

This rearrangement joins TRBV7-6 to TRBJ2-7; D remains unclear. This CDR3 comprises 12 residues. CDR1 and CDR2 (germline): SGHVS, FNYEAQ. V shed 5 bases and J shed 4 bases, with 9 bases lying between them. The CDR3 sequence is CASSPTTYEQYF. The CDR3 nucleotides read TGTGCCAGCAGCCCTACGACTTACGAGCAGTACTTC.

The chain couples TRBV16 to TRBJ2-4; the D is unclear. Germline V gene lookup returns CDR1 KGHSY and CDR2 FQNENV. The V end was cut by 2 bases, the J end by 8 bases, with 10 bases between. CDR3 length: 13 residues. The chain's CDR3 is CASSQRSADIQYF. The DNA of the CDR3 is TGTGCCAGCAGCCAACGGTCCGCTGACATTCAGTACTTC. Combining the CDR3 with reference TRBV16 and TRBJ2-4 gives the whole variable domain GEEVAQTPKHLVRGEGQKAKLYCAPIKGHSYVFWYQQVLKNEFKFLISFQNENVFDETGMPKERFSAKCLPNSPCSLEIQATKLEDSAVYFCASSQRSADIQYFGAGTRLSVL.

The chain recombines TRBV4-3 with TRBJ1-1, with D possibly being TRBD1 (5 bases). Trimming stripped 0 bases from V and 5 bases from J, with 13 bases between. Germline CDR1 and CDR2: LGHNA and YSLEER. The CDR3 sequence is 15 residues long. The CDR3 spells CASSQDRGSGTEAFF. Here the CDR3 DNA reads TGCGCCAGCAGCCAAGATCGGGGCTCGGGGACTGAAGCTTTCTTT.

The chain has TRBV27 and TRBJ1-2; the match to TRBD1 covers 10 bases. Losses at the gene ends were 3 bases for V and 4 bases for J; bases not matched to a gene: 11. The CDR3 contains 17 residues. CDR1 and CDR2 from the germline V gene are MNHEY and SMNVEV (reference sequence). CDR3 sequence: CASSLGRDRGSSYGYTF. CDR3 coding DNA: TGTGCCAGCAGTTTGGGTCGGGACAGGGGAAGTAGCTATGGCTACACCTTC.

This clone was seen just once. The J gene is TRBJ2-7, the V gene TRBV10-3, with D unclear. Trimming took 4 bases from V and 1 from J, leaving 11 bases between them. Germline-derived CDR1 and CDR2 are ENHRY and SYGVKD. This CDR3 region has 14 residues. The CDR3: CAISGLVGSYEQYF. The CDR3 DNA follows: TGTGCCATCAGTGGTCTTGTGGGTTCCTACGAGCAGTACTTC.

The chain joins TRBV5-1 to TRBJ2-5; 8 bases are a match to TRBD1. The ends lost 0 bases at V and 6 bases at J; junction bases unmatched: 7. The CDR3 is 15 residues long. Germline loops: CDR1 SGHRS, CDR2 YFSETQ. CDR3 in DNA: TGCGCCAGCAGCTTGGTCTCACAGGGGGAGAAGACCCAGTACTTC. This translates into CASSLVSQGEKTQYF.

The CDR3 sequence is CSVEVTSGQETQYF. In DNA form, the CDR3 reads TGCAGCGTTGAGGTGACTAGCGGACAAGAGACCCAGTACTTC. The chain employs TRBV29-1 and TRBJ2-5; 9 nucleotides match TRBD2. This CDR3 has 14 residues. V dropped 3 bases and J dropped 2; count of bases not matched to a gene: 4. Germline loops: CDR1 SQVTM, CDR2 ANQGSEA.

The V gene is TRBV9, the J gene TRBJ1-3; weak D call: TRBD1 (6 bases). Germline V gene data show CDR1 as SGDLS and CDR2 as YYNGEE. Trimming stripped 4 bases from V and 5 bases from J, with 19 bases between. There are 16 residues in the CDR3. The CDR3 region is CASSTRGQGRRNTIYF. The CDR3 DNA sequence: TGTGCCAGCAGCACCCGGGGGCAGGGTAGAAGAAACACCATATATTTT.

The sample holds one count of this clone. The chain is built from TRBV19 and TRBJ2-6, with D unclear. The CDR3 loop spans 13 amino acids. The V gene lost 8 bases and the J gene lost 2 bases, with 7 bases spanning the gap. Germline CDR1 LNHDA, CDR2 SQIVND (reference sequence). CDR3 in amino acids: CASGLAGANVLTF. The CDR3 DNA follows: TGTGCCAGTGGTTTGGCTGGGGCCAACGTCCTGACTTTC.

The chain links TRBV6-1 to TRBJ2-5, with D perhaps matching TRBD1 (5 bases). The CDR3 sequence is 15 residues long. Germline CDR1 MNHNS, CDR2 SASEGT. V was pared by 4 bases and J by 0 bases, with 12 bases between. Here the CDR3 reads CASSGLGQNQETQYF. Written as DNA, the CDR3 is TGTGCCAGCAGTGGTTTGGGGCAGAACCAAGAGACCCAGTACTTC.

The genes are TRBV10-3 and TRBJ2-6; D gene unclear. The germline CDR1 and CDR2 sequences are ENHRY and SYGVKD. Trimming removed 2 bases from V and 2 bases from J, with 7 bases in between. There are 15 residues in the CDR3. CDR3 protein: CAISEDGPGANVLTF. The CDR3 DNA is TGTGCCATCAGTGAGGACGGTCCTGGGGCCAACGTCCTGACTTTC.

This clone was picked up a small number of times. The chain joins TRBV7-9 to TRBJ1-2; weak D call: TRBD1 (6 bases). The V end lost 5 bases, the J end lost 3 bases, and 13 bases lay between the germline ends. Germline CDR1 and CDR2: SEHNR and FQNEAQ (reference sequence). The CDR3 is 14 amino acids. CDR3 sequence reads: CASSIVQGDYGYTF. The DNA for the CDR3 is TGTGCCAGCAGCATCGTACAGGGAGACTATGGCTACACCTTC.

The V gene is TRBV5-6, the J gene TRBJ1-2, with 7 bases that match TRBD1. V lost 0 bases and J lost 8; bases outside the gene matches: 4. The CDR3 sequence is 13 residues long. CDR1 is SGHDT, CDR2 YYEEEE, per germline. DNA for the CDR3: TGTGCCAGCAGCTTGGCCGGGACAGACGGCTACACCTTC. Its translation: CASSLAGTDGYTF.

The V call is TRBV5-1, the J call TRBJ2-7; TRBD1 might be the D (6 bases). V lost 4 bases, J lost 3 bases, and 14 bases lay in between. Germline loops: CDR1 SGHRS, CDR2 YFSETQ. The CDR3 is made up of 14 amino acids. In DNA, the CDR3 is TGCGCCAGCAGCCGGGTGGGGGCCCTCTACGAGCAGTACTTC. This sequence encodes CASSRVGALYEQYF.

CDR3 sequence: CASSGDRGETQYF. Here the CDR3 DNA reads TGTGCCAGCAGCGGGGACAGGGGAGAGACCCAGTACTTC. J is TRBJ2-5 and V is TRBV7-7, with 10 bases fitting TRBD1. The trim removed 5 bases at V and 4 bases at J, leaving 1 base unmatched. Germline lookup yields CDR1 SSHAT and CDR2 FNYEAQ (reference sequence). The CDR3 contains 13 residues.

The chain has TRBV2 and TRBJ1-2; D not resolved. V was clipped by 2 bases and J by 4 bases, with 8 bases between them. CDR3 length: 13 amino acids. The germline V gene encodes CDR1 SNHLY and CDR2 FYNNEI. For the CDR3, the DNA is TGTGCCAGCAGTGAACCTCTAATCTATGGCTACACCTTC. The encoded protein is CASSEPLIYGYTF.

The chain recombines TRBV7-6 with TRBJ2-3; 11 bases align to TRBD2. The CDR3 is made up of 17 amino acids. Germline values: CDR1 SGHVS, CDR2 FNYEAQ. V dropped 4 bases and J dropped 1; count of bases not matched to a gene: 7. The CDR3 spells CASSSRLAGSRTDTQYF. As DNA, the CDR3 is TGTGCCAGCAGCTCAAGACTAGCGGGAAGCCGCACAGATACGCAGTATTTT.

For the CDR3, the DNA is TGTGCCAGCAGCTTAGGGGTACTCACTGAAGCTTTCTTT. It is translated as CASSLGVLTEAFF. J is TRBJ1-1 and V is TRBV11-1, with D hard to call. The CDR3 has 13 amino acids. V lost 1 base to trimming and J lost 4 bases, with 7 bases between them. CDR1 is SGHAT and CDR2 is FQDESV in the germline V gene (reference sequence).

The V gene is TRBV7-2, the J gene TRBJ2-3, with 8 bases aligning to TRBD2. The CDR3 length is 16 residues. Trimming cost V 2 bases and J 9 bases; bases outside gene matches: 13. Germline values: CDR1 SGHTA, CDR2 FQGNSA. In DNA, the CDR3 is TGTGCCAGCAGCTTATTACGGACTAGCCTAGATGGCACGCAGTATTTT. Translation gives CASSLLRTSLDGTQYF. The entire variable domain, with the rest obtained from reference TRBV7-2 and TRBJ2-3, is as follows: GAGVSQSPSNKVTEKGKDVELRCDPISGHTALYWYRQSLGQGLEFLIYFQGNSAPDKSGLPSDRFSAERTGGSVSTLTIQRTQQEDSAVYLCASSLLRTSLDGTQYFGPGTRLTVL.

The genes are TRBV5-1 and TRBJ2-5; unclear D gene. CDR1 SGHRS and CDR2 YFSETQ come from the germline V gene. V lost 7 bases, J lost 5 bases, and 21 bases lay in between. This CDR3 spans 15 amino acids. The CDR3 here is CASLDGRFSSETQYF. In DNA form, the CDR3 reads TGCGCCAGCCTGGACGGGCGGTTCAGTTCGGAGACCCAGTACTTC.

Worth noting for this clone: The same CDR3 can be traced to other DNA sequences in this sample. The gene calls are TRBV6-5 and TRBJ2-2; 7 bases line up with TRBD2. CDR3 length: 14 residues. Germline trimming cut 2 bases from V and 5 bases from J; bases unmatched to any gene: 2. Germline V gene data show CDR1 as MNHEY and CDR2 as SVGAGI. The DNA of the CDR3 is TGTGCCAGCAGTTACGATAGCGGGACCGGGGAGCTGTTTTTT. Its protein is CASSYDSGTGELFF.

The chain uses TRBV7-2 and TRBJ2-5, with 7 bases identical to TRBD2. This CDR3 comprises 16 residues. V was pared by 4 bases and J by 8 bases, with 16 bases of the junction left unmatched. Germline V gene lookup returns CDR1 SGHTA and CDR2 FQGNSA. In nucleotides, the CDR3 is TGTGCCAGCAGCTCGACTGGAAGCGGGGTACTATCAACCCAGTACTTC. This sequence encodes CASSSTGSGVLSTQYF.

This chain uses TRBV5-1 with TRBJ2-1, with TRBD1 matching 8 bases. The junction had 10 bases not matched to a gene; V was cut back by 4 bases and J by 7 bases. The V gene's germline CDR1 is SGHRS and CDR2 YFSETQ. The CDR3 has 15 amino acids. CDR3 coding DNA: TGCGCCAGCAGCAGAACCAGGGGGCGAGGGAATGAGCAGTTCTTC. It specifies CASSRTRGRGNEQFF.

The chain recombines TRBV6-6 with TRBJ1-4, with D possibly being TRBD1 (5 bases). The CDR3 has 15 residues. V lost 2 bases to trimming and J lost 5 bases, with 12 bases between them. Germline V gene data show CDR1 as MNHNY and CDR2 as SVGAGI (reference sequence). CDR3 sequence: CASSYRQGPNEKLFF. The CDR3 DNA is TGTGCCAGCAGTTACCGCCAGGGACCGAATGAAAAACTGTTTTTT.

This rearrangement joins TRBV14 to TRBJ2-2; D gene unclear. This CDR3 spans 15 amino acids. Germline CDR1 is SGHDN and CDR2 is FVKESK. Trimming removed 2 bases at V and 1 base at J, with 8 bases between. The CDR3 nucleotides are TGTGCCAGCAGCCAAAGGCCGGGGAACACCGGGGAGCTGTTTTTT. This encodes CASSQRPGNTGELFF.